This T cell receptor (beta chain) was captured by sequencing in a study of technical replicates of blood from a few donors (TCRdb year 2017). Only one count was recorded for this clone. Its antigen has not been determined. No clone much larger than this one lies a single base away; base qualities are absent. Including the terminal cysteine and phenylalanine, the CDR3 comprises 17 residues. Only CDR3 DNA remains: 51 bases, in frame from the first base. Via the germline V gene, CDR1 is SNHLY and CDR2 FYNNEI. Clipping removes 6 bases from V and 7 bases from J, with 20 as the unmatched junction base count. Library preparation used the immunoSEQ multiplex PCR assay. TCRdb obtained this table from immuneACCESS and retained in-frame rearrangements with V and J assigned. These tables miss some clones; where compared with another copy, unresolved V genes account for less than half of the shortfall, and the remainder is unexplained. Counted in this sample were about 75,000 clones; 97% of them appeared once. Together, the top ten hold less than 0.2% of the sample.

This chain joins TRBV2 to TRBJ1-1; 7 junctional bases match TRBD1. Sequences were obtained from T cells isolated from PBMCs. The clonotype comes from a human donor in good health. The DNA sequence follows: TGTGCCAGCAGCCAAATTCCCGGGACAGATGATGATGGTGAAGCTTTCTTT. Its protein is CASSQIPGTDDDGEAFF.